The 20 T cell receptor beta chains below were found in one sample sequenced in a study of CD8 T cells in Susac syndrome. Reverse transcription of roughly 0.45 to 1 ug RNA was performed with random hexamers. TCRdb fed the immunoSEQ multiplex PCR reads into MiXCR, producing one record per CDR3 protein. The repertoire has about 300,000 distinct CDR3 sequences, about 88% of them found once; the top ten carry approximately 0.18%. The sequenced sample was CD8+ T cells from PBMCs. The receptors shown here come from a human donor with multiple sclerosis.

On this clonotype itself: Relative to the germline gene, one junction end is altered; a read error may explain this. The CDR3 sequence: CASSDSTGLGTDTQYF. As DNA, the CDR3 is TGTGCCAGCAGTGACTCAACGGGACTGGGCACAGATACGCAGTATTTT. This sequence joins TRBV6-5 and TRBJ2-3, with a tentative D call TRBD2 (6 bases). Per germline, CDR1 MNHEY and CDR2 SVGAGI. The CDR3 totals 16 residues.

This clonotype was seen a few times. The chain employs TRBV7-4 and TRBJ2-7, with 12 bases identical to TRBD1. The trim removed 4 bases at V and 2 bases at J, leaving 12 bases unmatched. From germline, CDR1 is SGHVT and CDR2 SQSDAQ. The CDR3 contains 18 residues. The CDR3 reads CASSSDLLRDRGPYEQYF. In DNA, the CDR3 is TGTGCCAGCAGCTCAGACCTGCTCCGGGACAGGGGGCCCTACGAGCAGTACTTC.

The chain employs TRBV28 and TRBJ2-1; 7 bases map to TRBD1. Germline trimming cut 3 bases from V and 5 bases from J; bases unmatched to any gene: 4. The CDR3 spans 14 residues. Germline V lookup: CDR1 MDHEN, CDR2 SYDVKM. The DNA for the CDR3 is TGTGCCAGCAGTTTTTACACAGGGGACAATGAGCAGTTCTTC. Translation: CASSFYTGDNEQFF.

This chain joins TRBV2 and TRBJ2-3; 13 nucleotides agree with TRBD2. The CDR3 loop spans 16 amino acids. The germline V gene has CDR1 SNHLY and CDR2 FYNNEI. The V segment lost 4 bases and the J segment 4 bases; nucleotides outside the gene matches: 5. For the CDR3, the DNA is TGTGCCAGCAGTGGGGGACTAGCGGGACTTCCAGATACGCAGTATTTT. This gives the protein CASSGGLAGLPDTQYF. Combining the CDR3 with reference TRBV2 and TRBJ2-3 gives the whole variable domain EPEVTQTPSHQVTQMGQEVILRCVPISNHLYFYWYRQILGQKVEFLVSFYNNEISEKSEIFDDQFSVERPDGSNFTLKIRSTKLEDSAMYFCASSGGLAGLPDTQYFGPGTRLTVL.

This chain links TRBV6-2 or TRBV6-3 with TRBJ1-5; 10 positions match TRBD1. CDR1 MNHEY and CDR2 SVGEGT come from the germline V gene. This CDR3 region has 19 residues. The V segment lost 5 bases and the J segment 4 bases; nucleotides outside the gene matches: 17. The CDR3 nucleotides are TGTGCCAGCAGTGGGGACAGGGGAACGCGTCTGGGCCCGAATCAGCCCCAGCATTTT. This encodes CASSGDRGTRLGPNQPQHF.

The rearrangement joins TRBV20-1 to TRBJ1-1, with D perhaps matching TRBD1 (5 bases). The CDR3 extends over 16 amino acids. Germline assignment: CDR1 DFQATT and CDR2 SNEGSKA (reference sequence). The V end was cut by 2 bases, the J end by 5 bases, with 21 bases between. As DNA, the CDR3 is TGCAGTGCTAGACAGATCCGGTCGGGGGATGGGACTGAAGCTTTCTTT. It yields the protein CSARQIRSGDGTEAFF.

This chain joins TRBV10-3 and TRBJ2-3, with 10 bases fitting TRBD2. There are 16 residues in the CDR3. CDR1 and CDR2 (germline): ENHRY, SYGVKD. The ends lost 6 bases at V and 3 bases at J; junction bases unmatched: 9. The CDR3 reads CAISEFGSGRTDTQYF. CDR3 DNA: TGTGCCATCAGCGAATTCGGTAGCGGGAGGACAGATACGCAGTATTTT.

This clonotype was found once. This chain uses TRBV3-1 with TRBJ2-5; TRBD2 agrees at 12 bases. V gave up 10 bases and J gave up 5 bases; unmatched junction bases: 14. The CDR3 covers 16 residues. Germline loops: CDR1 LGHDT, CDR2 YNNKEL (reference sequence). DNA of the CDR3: TGTGCCACCCAAGTCCCTAGCGGGGGGGCGAGTGAGACCCAGTACTTC. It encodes CATQVPSGGASETQYF.

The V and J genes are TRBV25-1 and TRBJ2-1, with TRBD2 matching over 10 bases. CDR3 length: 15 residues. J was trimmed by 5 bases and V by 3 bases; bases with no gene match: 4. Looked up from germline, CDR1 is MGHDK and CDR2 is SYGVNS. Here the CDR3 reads CASSEASGRDNEQFF. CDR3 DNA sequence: TGTGCCAGCAGTGAGGCTAGCGGGAGAGACAATGAGCAGTTCTTC.

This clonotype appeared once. The CDR3 DNA reads as TGCAGCGTTCTATTACAAGAGACCCAGTACTTC. It encodes CSVLLQETQYF. The chain has TRBV29-1 and TRBJ2-5, with D unclear. Trimming removed 5 bases at V and 2 bases at J, with 6 bases between. The CDR3 consists of 11 residues. The V gene's germline CDR1 is SQVTM and CDR2 ANQGSEA.

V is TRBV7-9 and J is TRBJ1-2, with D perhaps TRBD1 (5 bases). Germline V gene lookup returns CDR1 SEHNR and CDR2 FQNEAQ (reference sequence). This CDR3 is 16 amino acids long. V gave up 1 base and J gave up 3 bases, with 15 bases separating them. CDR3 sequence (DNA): TGTGCCAGCAGCTTAGGCCCAGGGCGCGTCGACTATGGCTACACCTTC. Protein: CASSLGPGRVDYGYTF.

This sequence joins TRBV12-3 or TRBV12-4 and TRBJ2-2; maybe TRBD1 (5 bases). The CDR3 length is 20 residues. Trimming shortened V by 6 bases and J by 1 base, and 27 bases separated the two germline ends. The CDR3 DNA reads TGTGCCAGCAGCCCTTGGATATTGGGGCTACAGGATTTGAACACCGGGGAGCTGTTTTTT. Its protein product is CASSPWILGLQDLNTGELFF.

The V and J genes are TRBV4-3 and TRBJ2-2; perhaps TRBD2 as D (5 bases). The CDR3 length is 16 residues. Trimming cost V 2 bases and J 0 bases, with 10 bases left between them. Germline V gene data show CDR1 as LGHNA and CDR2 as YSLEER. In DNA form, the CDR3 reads TGCGCCAGCAGCCAAAGGAGACTACCGAACACCGGGGAGCTGTTTTTT. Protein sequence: CASSQRRLPNTGELFF.

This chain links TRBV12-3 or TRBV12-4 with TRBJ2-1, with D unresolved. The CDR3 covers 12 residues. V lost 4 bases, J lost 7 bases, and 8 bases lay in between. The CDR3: CASSSGPNEQFF. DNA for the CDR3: TGTGCCAGCAGTTCCGGGCCGAATGAGCAGTTCTTC.

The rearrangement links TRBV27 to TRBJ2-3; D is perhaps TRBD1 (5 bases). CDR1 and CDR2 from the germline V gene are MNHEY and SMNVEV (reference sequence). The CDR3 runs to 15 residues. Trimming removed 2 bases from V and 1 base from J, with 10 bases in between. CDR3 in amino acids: CASSLVGQGTDTQYF. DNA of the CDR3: TGTGCCAGCAGTTTAGTGGGGCAGGGCACAGATACGCAGTATTTT.

CDR3 sequence (DNA): TGCAGTCCCTCAACCTCCCCGAGTCAGCCCCAGCATTTT. Its translation: CSPSTSPSQPQHF. J is TRBJ1-5 and V is TRBV20-1, with D uncertain. Germline V gives CDR1 DFQATT, CDR2 SNEGSKA (reference sequence). The V end lost 8 bases, the J end lost 6 bases, and 17 bases lay between the germline ends. CDR3 size: 13 residues.

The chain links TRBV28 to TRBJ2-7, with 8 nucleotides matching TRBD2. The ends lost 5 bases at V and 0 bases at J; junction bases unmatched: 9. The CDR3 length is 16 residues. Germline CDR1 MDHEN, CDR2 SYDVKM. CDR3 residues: CASSILLAGSSYEQYF. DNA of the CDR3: TGTGCCAGCAGTATCCTCTTAGCGGGGAGCTCCTACGAGCAGTACTTC. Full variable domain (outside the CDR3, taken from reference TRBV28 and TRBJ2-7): DVKVTQSSRYLVKRTGEKVFLECVQDMDHENMFWYRQDPGLGLRLIYFSYDVKMKEKGDIPEGYSVSREKKERFSLILESASTNQTSMYLCASSILLAGSSYEQYFGPGTRLTVT.

The CDR3 protein is CSANRGISTTGANVLTF. The CDR3 region has the DNA TGCAGTGCTAACAGGGGGATATCCACTACTGGGGCCAACGTCCTGACTTTC. The rearrangement links TRBV20-1 to TRBJ2-6; TRBD1 matches at 8 bases. The junction had 10 bases not matched to a gene; V was cut back by 4 bases and J by 2 bases. The CDR3 spans 17 residues. Germline loops: CDR1 DFQATT, CDR2 SNEGSKA (reference sequence).

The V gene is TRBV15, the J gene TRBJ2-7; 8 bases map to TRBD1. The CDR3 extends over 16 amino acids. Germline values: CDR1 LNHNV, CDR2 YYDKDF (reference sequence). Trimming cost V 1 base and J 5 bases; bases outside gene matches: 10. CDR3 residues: CATSRVVGRGPDEQYF. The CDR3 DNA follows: TGTGCCACCAGCAGAGTGGTGGGCAGGGGGCCCGACGAGCAGTACTTC. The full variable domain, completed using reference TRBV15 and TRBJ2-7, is DAMVIQNPRYQVTQFGKPVTLSCSQTLNHNVMYWYQQKSSQAPKLLFHYYDKDFNNEADTPDNFQSRRPNTSFCFLDIRSPGLGDTAMYLCATSRVVGRGPDEQYFGPGTRLTVT.

CDR3 region: CASSIKPGTQFF. CDR3 nucleotides: TGTGCCAGTAGTATAAAGCCCGGGACGCAGTTCTTC. This rearrangement joins TRBV19 to TRBJ2-1; D possibly uses TRBD1 or TRBD2 (5 bases each). This CDR3 is 12 amino acids long. V was pared by 2 bases and J by 12 bases, with 11 bases between. CDR1 and CDR2 from the germline V gene are LNHDA and SQIVND (reference sequence).